The 18 T cell receptor beta chains given below trace back to one sample, sequenced in a study of T cell responses to AZD1222 COVID-19 vaccine. Clones were sequenced by immunoSEQ multiplex PCR, and TCRdb holds only the in-frame ones, with some missing. In the table there are approximately 100,000 clones, roughly nine tenths of which are singletons. The specimen comprised peripheral blood, sampled on day 0 of AZD1222 vaccination. The receptors were sampled from an adult in good health.

The chain is built from TRBV12-3 or TRBV12-4 and TRBJ1-1; D unclear. The CDR3 has 12 residues. Trimming removed 4 bases at V and 8 bases at J, with 11 bases between. CDR3 nucleotides: TGTGCCAGCAGTTGGGGAGGAGTAGAAGCTTTCTTT. Amino acids: CASSWGGVEAFF.

The gene calls are TRBV27 and TRBJ1-2; perhaps TRBD1 as D (6 bases). The germline V gene encodes CDR1 MNHEY and CDR2 SMNVEV (reference sequence). The CDR3 length is 13 residues. V lost 10 bases, J lost 2 bases, and 14 bases lay in between. In DNA, the CDR3 is TGTGCCACCAAACACAGGGAAAACTATGGCTACACCTTC. As protein: CATKHRENYGYTF.

The chain links TRBV30 to TRBJ1-6; tentatively, D is TRBD1 (5 bases). Germline V gene data show CDR1 as GTSNPN and CDR2 as SVGIG (reference sequence). Trimming left V 5 bases short and J 9 bases short, with 14 bases between. CDR3 length: 13 amino acids. The CDR3 loop reads CAWGTDGSSPLHF. CDR3 sequence (DNA): TGTGCCTGGGGGACCGATGGGAGTTCACCCCTCCACTTT.

This clone was found once. V gene TRBV9 combines with J gene TRBJ2-5, with D hard to call. The germline V gene encodes CDR1 SGDLS and CDR2 YYNGEE. The CDR3 has 13 amino acids. Trimming cost V 0 bases and J 5 bases, with 8 bases left between them. The CDR3: CASSVDFGETQYF. In DNA, the CDR3 is TGTGCCAGCAGCGTAGATTTCGGGGAGACCCAGTACTTC. The full variable domain, in which reference TRBV9 and TRBJ2-5 provide the parts outside the CDR3, is DSGVTQTPKHLITATGQRVTLRCSPRSGDLSVYWYQQSLDQGLQFLIQYYNGEERAKGNILERFSAQQFPDLHSELNLSSLELGDSALYFCASSVDFGETQYFGPGTRLLVL.

This clone was seen a single time. The V and J genes are TRBV18 and TRBJ2-2, with no clear D. Trimming left V 3 bases short and J 3 bases short, with 5 bases between. The CDR3 is 13 amino acids. CDR1 and CDR2 (germline): KGHSH, LQKENI. The CDR3 is CASSPADTGELFF. CDR3 DNA sequence: TGTGCCAGCTCACCTGCGGACACCGGGGAGCTGTTTTTT.

This chain connects TRBV12-5 to TRBJ2-5; possible D gene TRBD2, 6 bases. This CDR3 has 14 residues. Germline values: CDR1 LGHNT, CDR2 FRNRAP. V dropped 2 bases and J dropped 5 bases, with 12 bases sitting between them. Here the CDR3 reads CASGLTGGWETQYF. CDR3 bases: TGTGCTAGTGGTTTGACCGGGGGATGGGAGACCCAGTACTTC.

The V and J genes are TRBV9 and TRBJ1-1; tentative D call: TRBD1 (6 bases). Looked up from germline, CDR1 is SGDLS and CDR2 is YYNGEE. The CDR3 spans 16 residues. The germline V and J ends were trimmed by 0 bases and 4 bases, with 16 bases remaining between them. The CDR3 is CASSVGWGRLTTEAFF. CDR3 coding DNA: TGTGCCAGCAGCGTAGGTTGGGGGCGCTTGACCACTGAAGCTTTCTTT.

The chain couples TRBV5-1 to TRBJ2-1; TRBD1 is a possible D gene (6 bases). In germline, CDR1 is SGHRS, CDR2 YFSETQ. The CDR3 covers 15 residues. V lost 4 bases, J lost 5 bases, and 16 bases lay in between. CDR3 amino acids: CASSPNPGTNNEQFF. The CDR3 DNA reads as TGCGCCAGCAGCCCCAACCCCGGGACAAACAATGAGCAGTTCTTC.

V usage is TRBV14 and J usage is TRBJ2-7, with 7 bases fitting TRBD1. Trimming cost V 4 bases and J 4 bases; bases outside gene matches: 22. Germline V gives CDR1 SGHDN, CDR2 FVKESK. CDR3 length equals 19 residues. The CDR3 DNA reads TGTGCCAGCAGCCCTCCCAGGGGGTCGGGGAAGGGACCTCAATACGAGCAGTACTTC. Translating it yields CASSPPRGSGKGPQYEQYF.

The chain has TRBV19 and TRBJ1-4; no clear D gene. CDR1 and CDR2 from the germline V gene are LNHDA and SQIVND (reference sequence). Trimming pared 5 bases from V and 5 bases from J, leaving 9 bases between. The CDR3 length is 13 residues. The DNA of the CDR3 is TGTGCCAGTAGTGTGCGGGGAAATGAAAAACTGTTTTTT. Translating gives CASSVRGNEKLFF.

The chain carries TRBV7-3 and TRBJ2-1; D possibly uses TRBD1 or TRBD2 (6 bases each). V was shortened by 6 bases and J by 7 bases, with 19 bases between the two germline ends. Germline V gene sequence: CDR1 SGHTA, CDR2 FQGTGA. There are 15 residues in the CDR3. For the CDR3, the DNA is TGTGCCAGCAGAGACGGGGGCAGGAGTAGTAATGAGCAGTTCTTC. It is translated as CASRDGGRSSNEQFF.

The CDR3 loop is CAWSVVLGQEAFF. The CDR3 DNA reads TGTGCCTGGAGTGTAGTTTTGGGGCAGGAAGCTTTCTTT. The chain carries TRBV30 and TRBJ1-1, with D perhaps matching TRBD1 (5 bases). Trimming left V 0 bases short and J 8 bases short, with 13 bases between. Germline-derived CDR1 and CDR2 are GTSNPN and SVGIG (reference sequence). The CDR3 contains 13 residues.

The chain couples TRBV28 to TRBJ1-1; no definite D call. Trimming stripped 6 bases from V and 1 base from J, with 15 bases between. CDR3 length equals 15 residues. The germline V gene encodes CDR1 MDHEN and CDR2 SYDVKM. CDR3 nucleotide sequence: TGTGCCAGCAGCCCCCACAGCGACGGGAACACTGAAGCTTTCTTT. It codes for CASSPHSDGNTEAFF.

The chain employs TRBV9 and TRBJ2-2, with 7 bases aligning to TRBD2. Germline assignment: CDR1 SGDLS and CDR2 YYNGEE. Germline trimming cut 3 bases from V and 6 bases from J; bases unmatched to any gene: 11. The CDR3 loop spans 16 amino acids. CDR3 in DNA: TGTGCCAGCAGCGGAGCGGGACTAATGCGTTCCGGGGAGCTGTTTTTT. Amino acids: CASSGAGLMRSGELFF.

The chain couples TRBV5-6 to TRBJ2-1; maybe TRBD2 (6 bases). CDR3 length: 17 residues. V was clipped by 2 bases and J by 0 bases, with 15 bases between them. Germline values: CDR1 SGHDT, CDR2 YYEEEE. CDR3 coding DNA: TGTGCCAGCAGCTTCTCCGGGAGCCCGAGCTCCTACAATGAGCAGTTCTTC. This gives the protein CASSFSGSPSSYNEQFF.

V gene TRBV19 combines with J gene TRBJ1-5; maybe TRBD1 (5 bases). The germline V and J ends were trimmed by 7 bases and 0 bases, with 16 bases remaining between them. Germline CDR1 and CDR2: LNHDA and SQIVND (reference sequence). The CDR3 has 16 amino acids. DNA of the CDR3: TGTGCCAGTACCCCGGCCCCCAGGGTTAGCAATCAGCCCCAGCATTTT. Its translation is CASTPAPRVSNQPQHF.

The DNA of the CDR3 is TGTGCCACCAGCCTAGAGGGGAGCACAGATACGCAGTATTTT. Translation: CATSLEGSTDTQYF. The chain is built from TRBV15 and TRBJ2-3; D is tentatively TRBD1 or TRBD2 (5 bases each). The V end lost 5 bases, the J end lost 0 bases, and 9 bases lay between the germline ends. The CDR3 length is 14 residues. CDR1 and CDR2 from the germline V gene are LNHNV and YYDKDF (reference sequence).

In its sample, this clone was seen once. The V and J genes are TRBV5-5 and TRBJ2-6, with 9 positions matching TRBD1. The J segment lost 0 bases and the V segment lost 4 bases, leaving 8 bases of the junction unmatched. The V gene's germline CDR1 is SGHKS and CDR2 YYEKEE (reference sequence). The CDR3 loop spans 18 amino acids. The CDR3 nucleotides are TGTGCCAGCAGCCTCCGGGACAGGGTTATCTCTGGGGCCAACGTCCTGACTTTC. Its protein product is CASSLRDRVISGANVLTF.